The present entry profiles one TCR beta chain with its context. The CDR3 has 14 amino acids. Looked up from germline, CDR1 is SGHDN and CDR2 is FVKESK. With 3 bases clipped from V and 2 bases from J, the junction kept 2 bases outside the gene matches. The data belong to a study of T cells after yellow fever vaccination. MiXCR, run by TCRdb on the 5' RACE reads, gives a single entry per CDR3 protein. The table records 180,000 or so distinct CDR3 sequences, approximately 11% of them present only once. This TCR derives from a man aged 18 to 30 who received the YFV17D yellow fever vaccine. Source: CD8+ T cells sorted from PBMCs, taken 15 days after the yellow fever booster vaccination. The J gene is TRBJ2-5, the V gene TRBV14; 8 nucleotides line up with TRBD1. This CDR3 is CASSQDRVQETQYF. The CDR3 nucleotides are TGTGCCAGCAGCCAGGACAGGGTTCAAGAGACCCAGTACTTC.